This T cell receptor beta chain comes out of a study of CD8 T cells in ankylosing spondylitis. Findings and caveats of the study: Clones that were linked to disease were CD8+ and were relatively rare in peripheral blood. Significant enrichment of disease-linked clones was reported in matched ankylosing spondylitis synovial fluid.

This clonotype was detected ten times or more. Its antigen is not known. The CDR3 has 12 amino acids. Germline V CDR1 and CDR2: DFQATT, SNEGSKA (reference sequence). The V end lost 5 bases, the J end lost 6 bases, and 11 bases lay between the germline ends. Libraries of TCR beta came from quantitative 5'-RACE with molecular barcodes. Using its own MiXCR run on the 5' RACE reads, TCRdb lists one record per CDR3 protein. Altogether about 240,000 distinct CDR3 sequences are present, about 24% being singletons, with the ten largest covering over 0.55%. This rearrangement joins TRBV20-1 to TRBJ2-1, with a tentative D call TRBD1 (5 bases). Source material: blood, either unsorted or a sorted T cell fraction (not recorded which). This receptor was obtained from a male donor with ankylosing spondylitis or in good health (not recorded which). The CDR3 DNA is TGCAGTGCTCCCGTGCAGGGCAATGAGCAGTTCTTC. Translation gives CSAPVQGNEQFF.